The T cell receptor (beta chain) described here comes from a study of T cell responses to AZD1222 COVID-19 vaccine (dated by TCRdb to the early 2020s). In the study overall: AZD1222 recipients given second doses at about 4 weeks or at about 12 weeks were pooled, since spike-specific TCR depth and breadth were not found to differ between the two schedules. Trial participants were enrolled into age subgroups of 18-55, 56-69 and 70-plus years, which contained around 150, 28 and 57 TCR-sequenced participants, respectively. TCR sequencing was performed for 230 to 250 trial participants, of whom roughly 200 were given two doses of AZD1222 and around 25 were given two doses of MenACWY control vaccine.

The CDR3 has 15 amino acids, counting the end cysteine and phenylalanine. Only the CDR3 region is kept as DNA, spanning 45 bases read in frame from base 1. The germline ends are 11 bases apart after V is trimmed by 1 base and J by 4 bases. CDR1 LGHNA and CDR2 YNFKEQ were looked up in the germline V gene. The time point label, as the study defines it: baseline before first vaccination. Samples from vaccinated people were obtained from the UK trials COV001 and COV002, which included a single-blind randomized controlled phase 2/3 trial of AZD1222 (ChAdOx1 nCoV-19) in healthy adults. Trial participant PBMC samples were collected at day 0 and day 28 after the second dose for TCRbeta chain sequencing. Broader findings and caveats from the paper: After two AZD1222 doses, both the breadth and the depth of spike-specific TCRs were significantly higher than at day 0 and than in MenACWY recipients. The 56-69-year group was small, and its depth increase did not reach significance, likely because of low power. CD4 TCRs associated with the vaccine covered the entire spike protein, and the dominant responses were in regions 160-218 and 743-854. Because no day 14 peak-response samples were available, the repertoires could be characterized only after the peak T cell response. Reportedly, almost half of the unique spike-specific TCRs recognized epitopes lying outside the regions that are mutated in the B.1.351 and B.1.1.7 variants. Most participants were white British and females outnumbered males, and the authors suggested that clonal diversity may have been underestimated. Conclusions about previously exposed vaccinees were limited because only a handful of AZD1222 recipients were SARS-CoV-2 seropositive at baseline.

Of note for this clone: It lacks a known antigen. No base quality information exists; no much larger clone differs at one position.

The CDR3 regions of human TCRbeta chains were analyzed by immunosequencing. Under the source paper's analysis protocol: TCRs in the repertoires were compared against a reference library of SARS-CoV-2-specific TCRs that had been generated with the MIRA antigen-specificity platform. Breadth was defined as the fraction of unique TCRs that were SARS-CoV-2-associated. Depth was defined as the fraction of total T cells that were SARS-CoV-2-associated. Each spike-specific TCR was assigned to its reactive spike region and to a CD4 or CD8 class using the MIRA data. Log10-transformed breadth and depth values were compared by one-way ANOVA with Sidak's multiple comparisons tests. The table comes from immuneACCESS by way of TCRdb, which keeps in-frame sequences with V and J called. Part of the clones is missing from these tables; in studies checked, under half for an unresolved V gene and the rest for unknown reasons. V and J calls and clone size are as listed in that table; D and trimming were resolved from the DNA. The sample includes 95,000 to 150,000 clones, with around 90% observed a single time. 0.95% to 1.5% of the sample lies in the top ten.

This receptor was taken from an adult in good health. The specimen comprised peripheral blood, sampled on day 0 of AZD1222 vaccination. The sequence is built from TRBV4-2 and TRBJ2-1, and possibly TRBD1, on 6 matching bases. The nucleotide sequence is given as TGTGCCAGCAGCCAAGGATCCACAGGGTACAATGAGCAGTTCTTC. Translated, it reads CASSQGSTGYNEQFF.